The TCR beta chain under discussion was sequenced for a study of T-cell reconstitution after alpha-beta-depleted transplantation in children. Unique molecular identifiers were used to barcode this TCRbeta library. TCRdb re-called the PCR reads through MiXCR, storing one row per CDR3 protein. The table has roughly 400,000 distinct CDR3 sequences, around 46% seen once. Study findings and constraints: From surviving recipient T cells and thymic progenitors came the high day-60 TCRbeta diversity observed in some patients. Two months or so post-transplant, alpha-beta T cells reportedly derived from several hundred expanded graft clones. Among T cells one year after transplant, newly produced cells accounted for most counts and diversity.

For this clonotype: Its antigen is unknown.

Sequencing was performed on PBMCs, taken before TCRalphabeta/CD19-depleted stem cell transplant. The sequence was obtained from a girl between 2 and 10 years old with aplastic anemia, due to receive a stem cell transplant.

The CDR3 sequence: CASRPGTGYTGELFF. As DNA, the CDR3 is TGTGCCAGCAGGCCAGGGACAGGGTACACCGGGGAGCTGTTTTTT. The chain employs TRBV12-3 or TRBV12-4 and TRBJ2-2; 9 bases map to TRBD1. The ends lost 6 bases at V and 3 bases at J; junction bases unmatched: 5. The CDR3 extends over 15 amino acids.